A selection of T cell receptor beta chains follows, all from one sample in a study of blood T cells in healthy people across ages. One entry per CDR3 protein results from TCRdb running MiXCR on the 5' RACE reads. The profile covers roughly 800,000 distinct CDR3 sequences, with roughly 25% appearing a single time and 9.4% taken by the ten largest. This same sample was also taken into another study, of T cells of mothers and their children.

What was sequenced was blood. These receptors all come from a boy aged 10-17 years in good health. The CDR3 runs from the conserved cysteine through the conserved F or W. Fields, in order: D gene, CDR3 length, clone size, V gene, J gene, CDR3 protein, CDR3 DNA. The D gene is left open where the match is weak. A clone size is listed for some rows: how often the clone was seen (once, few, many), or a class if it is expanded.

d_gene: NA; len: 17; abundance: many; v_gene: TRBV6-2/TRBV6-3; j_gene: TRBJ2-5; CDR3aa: CASSSDRDSREQETQYF; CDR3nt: TGTGCCAGCAGTTCCGACCGGGACTCCCGCGAACAAGAGACCCAGTACTTC
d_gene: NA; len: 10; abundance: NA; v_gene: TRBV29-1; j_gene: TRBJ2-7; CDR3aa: CSVVSNEQYF; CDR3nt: TGCAGCGTGGTGAGCAACGAGCAGTACTTC
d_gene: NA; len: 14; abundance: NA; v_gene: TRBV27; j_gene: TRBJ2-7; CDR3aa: CASSFYAGAYEQYF; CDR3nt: TGTGCCAGCAGTTTTTACGCAGGGGCCTACGAGCAGTACTTC
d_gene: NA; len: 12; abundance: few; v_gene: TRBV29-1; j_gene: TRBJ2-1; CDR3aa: CSVLGGEAEQFF; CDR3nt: TGCAGCGTTCTCGGGGGAGAAGCTGAGCAGTTCTTC
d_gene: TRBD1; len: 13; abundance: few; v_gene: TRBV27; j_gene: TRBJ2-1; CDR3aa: CASKRQGETEQFF; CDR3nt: TGTGCCAGCAAGCGACAGGGTGAGACTGAGCAGTTCTTC
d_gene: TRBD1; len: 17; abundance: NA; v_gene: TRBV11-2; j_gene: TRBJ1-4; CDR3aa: CASSLAGGIATNEKLFF; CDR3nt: TGTGCCAGCAGCTTAGCAGGGGGGATTGCAACTAATGAAAAACTGTTTTTT
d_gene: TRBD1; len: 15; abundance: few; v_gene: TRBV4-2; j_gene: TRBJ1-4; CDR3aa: CASSQRQGANEKLFF; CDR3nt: TGTGCCAGCAGCCAAAGACAGGGGGCGAATGAAAAACTGTTTTTT
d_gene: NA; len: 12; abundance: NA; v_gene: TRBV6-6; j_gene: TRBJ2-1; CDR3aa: CASSRYPDEQFF; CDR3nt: TGTGCCAGCAGCCGCTACCCGGATGAGCAGTTCTTC
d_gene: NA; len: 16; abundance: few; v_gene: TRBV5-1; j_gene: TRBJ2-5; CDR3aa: CASSLSFGGYRETQYF; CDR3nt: TGCGCCAGCAGCTTGAGTTTCGGAGGATACCGAGAGACCCAGTACTTC
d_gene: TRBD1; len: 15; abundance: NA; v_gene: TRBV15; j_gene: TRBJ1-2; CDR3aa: CATSRVTGGRWGYTF; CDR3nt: TGTGCCACCAGCAGAGTTACAGGGGGCAGGTGGGGCTACACCTTC
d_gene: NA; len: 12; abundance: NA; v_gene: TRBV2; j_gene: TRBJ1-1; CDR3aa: CASSDGYLEAFF; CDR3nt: TGTGCCAGCAGTGACGGGTATCTTGAAGCTTTCTTT
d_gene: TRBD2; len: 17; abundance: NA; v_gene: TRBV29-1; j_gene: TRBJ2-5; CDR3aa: CSVEGSSGRALSEAQYF; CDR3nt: TGCAGCGTTGAAGGGTCTAGCGGGAGGGCCTTAAGTGAGGCCCAGTACTTC
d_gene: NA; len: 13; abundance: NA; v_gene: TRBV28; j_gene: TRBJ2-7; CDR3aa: CASIGTRVAKQYF; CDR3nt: TGTGCCAGCATTGGGACAAGGGTCGCCAAGCAGTACTTC
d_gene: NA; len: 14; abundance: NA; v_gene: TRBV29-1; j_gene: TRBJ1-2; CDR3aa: CSVPFGELNYGYTF; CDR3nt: TGCAGCGTTCCGTTTGGGGAGCTTAACTATGGCTACACCTTC
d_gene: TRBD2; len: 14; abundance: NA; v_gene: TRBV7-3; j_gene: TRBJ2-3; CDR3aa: CASSPVGGADTQYF; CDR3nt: TGTGCCAGCAGCCCGGTGGGAGGGGCAGATACGCAGTATTTT